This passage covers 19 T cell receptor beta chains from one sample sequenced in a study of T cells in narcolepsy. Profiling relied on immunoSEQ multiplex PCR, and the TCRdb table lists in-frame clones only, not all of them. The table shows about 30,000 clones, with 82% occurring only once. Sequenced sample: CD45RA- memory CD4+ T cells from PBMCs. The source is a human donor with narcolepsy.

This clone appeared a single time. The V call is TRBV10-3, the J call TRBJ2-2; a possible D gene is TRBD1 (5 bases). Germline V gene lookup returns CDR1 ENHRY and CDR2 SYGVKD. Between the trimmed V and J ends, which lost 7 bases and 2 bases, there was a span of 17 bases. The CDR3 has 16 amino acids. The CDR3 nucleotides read TGTGCCATCACCGACGGTAGGGGCTTTAACACCGGGGAGCTGTTTTTT. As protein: CAITDGRGFNTGELFF.

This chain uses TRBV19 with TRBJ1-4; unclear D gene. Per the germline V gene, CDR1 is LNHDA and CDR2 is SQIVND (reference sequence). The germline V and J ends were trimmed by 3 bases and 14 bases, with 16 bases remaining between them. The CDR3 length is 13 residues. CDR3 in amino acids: CASSIGSNRILFF. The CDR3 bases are TGTGCCAGTAGTATCGGCAGTAATAGGATCCTGTTTTTT.

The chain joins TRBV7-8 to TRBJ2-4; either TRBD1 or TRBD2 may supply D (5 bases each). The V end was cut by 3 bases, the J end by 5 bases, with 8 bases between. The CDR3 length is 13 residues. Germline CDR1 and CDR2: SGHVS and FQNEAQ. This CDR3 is CASSFMGENIQYF. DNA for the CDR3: TGTGCCAGCAGCTTTATGGGGGAAAACATTCAGTACTTC.

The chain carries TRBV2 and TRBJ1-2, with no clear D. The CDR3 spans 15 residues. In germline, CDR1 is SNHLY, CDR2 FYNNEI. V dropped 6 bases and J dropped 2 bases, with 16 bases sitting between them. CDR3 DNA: TGTGCCAGCAGAGCTTCCCATGTCACGAACTATGGCTACACCTTC. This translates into CASRASHVTNYGYTF.

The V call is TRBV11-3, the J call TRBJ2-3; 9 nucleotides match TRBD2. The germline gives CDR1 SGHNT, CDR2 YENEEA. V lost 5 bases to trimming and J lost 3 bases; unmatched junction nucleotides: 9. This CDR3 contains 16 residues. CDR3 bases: TGTGCCAGCAGCCCAGGACTAGCGTCCGGGACAGATACGCAGTATTTT. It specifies CASSPGLASGTDTQYF.

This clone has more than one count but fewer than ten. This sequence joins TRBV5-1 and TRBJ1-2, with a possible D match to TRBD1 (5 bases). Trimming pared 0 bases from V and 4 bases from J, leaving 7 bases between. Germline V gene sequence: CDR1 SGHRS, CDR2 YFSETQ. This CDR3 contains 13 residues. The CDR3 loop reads CASSLGGSYGYTF. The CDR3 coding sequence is TGCGCCAGCAGCTTGGGGGGGAGCTATGGCTACACCTTC.

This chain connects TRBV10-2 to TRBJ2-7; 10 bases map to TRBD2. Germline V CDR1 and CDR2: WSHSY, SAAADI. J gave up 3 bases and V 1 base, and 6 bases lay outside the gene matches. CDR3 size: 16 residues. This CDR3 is CASSEYDSGRFYEQYF. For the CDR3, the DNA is TGCGCCAGCAGTGAGTATGATAGCGGGAGGTTCTACGAGCAGTACTTC.

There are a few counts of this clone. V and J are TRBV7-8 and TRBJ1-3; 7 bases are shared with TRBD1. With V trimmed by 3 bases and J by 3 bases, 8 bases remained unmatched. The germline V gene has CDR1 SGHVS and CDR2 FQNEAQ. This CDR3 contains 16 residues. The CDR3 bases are TGTGCCAGCAGCTTTGGGGAGGGGGCAGTTGGAAACACCATATATTTT. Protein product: CASSFGEGAVGNTIYF.

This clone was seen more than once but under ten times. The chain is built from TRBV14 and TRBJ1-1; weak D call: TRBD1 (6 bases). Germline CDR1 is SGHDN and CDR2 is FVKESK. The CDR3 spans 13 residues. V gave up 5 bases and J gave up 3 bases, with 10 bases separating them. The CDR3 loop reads CASSIRTDTEAFF. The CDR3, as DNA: TGTGCCAGCAGCATACGGACAGACACTGAAGCTTTCTTT.

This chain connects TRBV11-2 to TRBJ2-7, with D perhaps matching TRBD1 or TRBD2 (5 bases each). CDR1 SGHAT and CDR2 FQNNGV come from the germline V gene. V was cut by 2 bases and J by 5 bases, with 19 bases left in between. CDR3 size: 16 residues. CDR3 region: CASSLSSQGPHHEQYF. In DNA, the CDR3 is TGTGCCAGCAGCTTATCTTCCCAGGGACCCCACCACGAGCAGTACTTC. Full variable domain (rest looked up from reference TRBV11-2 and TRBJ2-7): EAGVAQSPRYKIIEKRQSVAFWCNPISGHATLYWYQQILGQGPKLLIQFQNNGVVDDSQLPKDRFSAERLKGVDSTLKIQPAKLEDSAVYLCASSLSSQGPHHEQYFGPGTRLTVT.

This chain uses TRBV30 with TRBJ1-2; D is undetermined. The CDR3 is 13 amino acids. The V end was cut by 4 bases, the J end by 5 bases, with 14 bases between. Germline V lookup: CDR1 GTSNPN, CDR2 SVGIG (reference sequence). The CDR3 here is CAWTPGEGYGYTF. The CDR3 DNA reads TGTGCCTGGACCCCCGGTGAAGGGTATGGCTACACCTTC.

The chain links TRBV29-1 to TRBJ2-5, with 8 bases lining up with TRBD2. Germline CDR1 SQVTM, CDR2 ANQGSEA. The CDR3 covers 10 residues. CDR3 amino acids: CSSGIGTQYF. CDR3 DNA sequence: TGCAGTAGCGGGATAGGGACCCAGTACTTC.

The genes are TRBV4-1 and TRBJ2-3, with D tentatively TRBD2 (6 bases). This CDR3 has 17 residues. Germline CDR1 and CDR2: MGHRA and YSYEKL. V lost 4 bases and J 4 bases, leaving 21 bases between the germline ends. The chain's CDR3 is CASSPISGGTGADTQYF. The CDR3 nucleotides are TGCGCCAGCAGCCCTATCTCTGGCGGGACTGGAGCAGATACGCAGTATTTT.

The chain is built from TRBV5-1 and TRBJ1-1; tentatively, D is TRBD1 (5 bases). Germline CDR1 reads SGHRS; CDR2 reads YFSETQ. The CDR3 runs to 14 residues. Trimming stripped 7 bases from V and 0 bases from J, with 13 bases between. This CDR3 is CASCRDSMNTEAFF. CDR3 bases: TGCGCCAGCTGTAGAGACAGTATGAACACTGAAGCTTTCTTT.

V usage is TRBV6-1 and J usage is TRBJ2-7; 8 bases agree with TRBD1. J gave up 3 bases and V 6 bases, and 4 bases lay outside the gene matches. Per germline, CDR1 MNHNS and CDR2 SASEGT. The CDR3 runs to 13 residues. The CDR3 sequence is CASRRTGNYEQYF. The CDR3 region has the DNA TGTGCCAGCAGGAGGACAGGGAACTACGAGCAGTACTTC.

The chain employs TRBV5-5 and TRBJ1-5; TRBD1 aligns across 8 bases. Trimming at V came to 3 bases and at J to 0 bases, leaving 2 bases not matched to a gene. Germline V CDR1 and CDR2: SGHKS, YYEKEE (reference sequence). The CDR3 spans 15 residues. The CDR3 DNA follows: TGTGCCAGCAGCTGGACAGGGAGTAGCAATCAGCCCCAGCATTTT. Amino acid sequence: CASSWTGSSNQPQHF.

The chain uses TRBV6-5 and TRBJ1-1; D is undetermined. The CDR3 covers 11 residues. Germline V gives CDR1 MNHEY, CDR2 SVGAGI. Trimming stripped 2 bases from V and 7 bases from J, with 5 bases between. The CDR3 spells CASSYLNEAFF. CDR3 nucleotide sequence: TGTGCCAGCAGTTACCTCAATGAAGCTTTCTTT.

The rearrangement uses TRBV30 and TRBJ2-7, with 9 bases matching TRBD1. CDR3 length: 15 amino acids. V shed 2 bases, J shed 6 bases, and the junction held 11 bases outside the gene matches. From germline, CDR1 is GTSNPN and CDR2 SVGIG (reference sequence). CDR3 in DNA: TGTGCCTGGAGTCGTCGGGGACAGGGAGTGGGCGAGCAGTACTTC. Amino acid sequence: CAWSRRGQGVGEQYF.

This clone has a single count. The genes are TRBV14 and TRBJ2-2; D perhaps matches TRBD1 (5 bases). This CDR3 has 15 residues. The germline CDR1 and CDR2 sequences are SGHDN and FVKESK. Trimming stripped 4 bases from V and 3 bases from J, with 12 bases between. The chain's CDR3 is CASSRVRVDTGELFF. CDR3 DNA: TGTGCCAGCAGCCGGGTCAGGGTCGACACCGGGGAGCTGTTTTTT. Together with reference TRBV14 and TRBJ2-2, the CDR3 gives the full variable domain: EAGVTQFPSHSVIEKGQTVTLRCDPISGHDNLYWYRRVMGKEIKFLLHFVKESKQDESGMPNNRFLAERTGGTYSTLKVQPAELEDSGVYFCASSRVRVDTGELFFGEGSRLTVL.